The 2 T cell receptor beta chains reported below all come from one sample, sequenced in a study of T cells after yellow fever vaccination. TCRdb recomputed calls from the 5' RACE reads with MiXCR, one row per CDR3 protein. The sample includes more than 200,000 distinct CDR3 sequences, 3.6% of them seen just once. The sample here was PBMCs, taken 15 days after the yellow fever booster vaccination. Every receptor here comes from a man between 18 and 35 years old who received the YFV17D yellow fever vaccine.

This clonotype has ten or more counts. The chain has TRBV9 and TRBJ2-1; perhaps TRBD2 as D (5 bases). The CDR3 length is 14 residues. Germline CDR1 is SGDLS and CDR2 is YYNGEE. The ends were cut back, 0 bases at V and 4 bases at J, with 8 bases in the middle. The CDR3 loop reads CASSVGGLYNEQFF. CDR3 nucleotides: TGTGCCAGCAGCGTAGGTGGACTTTACAATGAGCAGTTCTTC.

This clonotype was observed at least ten times. The chain carries TRBV7-9 and TRBJ2-5; a weak D match, TRBD1 (5 bases). Deletions cut 1 base from V and 2 bases from J, with 8 bases between. The CDR3 runs to 14 residues. Germline V CDR1 and CDR2: SEHNR, FQNEAQ (reference sequence). CDR3 in DNA: TGTGCCAGCAGCTTAGACAGGCTACAAGAGACCCAGTACTTC. It specifies CASSLDRLQETQYF.